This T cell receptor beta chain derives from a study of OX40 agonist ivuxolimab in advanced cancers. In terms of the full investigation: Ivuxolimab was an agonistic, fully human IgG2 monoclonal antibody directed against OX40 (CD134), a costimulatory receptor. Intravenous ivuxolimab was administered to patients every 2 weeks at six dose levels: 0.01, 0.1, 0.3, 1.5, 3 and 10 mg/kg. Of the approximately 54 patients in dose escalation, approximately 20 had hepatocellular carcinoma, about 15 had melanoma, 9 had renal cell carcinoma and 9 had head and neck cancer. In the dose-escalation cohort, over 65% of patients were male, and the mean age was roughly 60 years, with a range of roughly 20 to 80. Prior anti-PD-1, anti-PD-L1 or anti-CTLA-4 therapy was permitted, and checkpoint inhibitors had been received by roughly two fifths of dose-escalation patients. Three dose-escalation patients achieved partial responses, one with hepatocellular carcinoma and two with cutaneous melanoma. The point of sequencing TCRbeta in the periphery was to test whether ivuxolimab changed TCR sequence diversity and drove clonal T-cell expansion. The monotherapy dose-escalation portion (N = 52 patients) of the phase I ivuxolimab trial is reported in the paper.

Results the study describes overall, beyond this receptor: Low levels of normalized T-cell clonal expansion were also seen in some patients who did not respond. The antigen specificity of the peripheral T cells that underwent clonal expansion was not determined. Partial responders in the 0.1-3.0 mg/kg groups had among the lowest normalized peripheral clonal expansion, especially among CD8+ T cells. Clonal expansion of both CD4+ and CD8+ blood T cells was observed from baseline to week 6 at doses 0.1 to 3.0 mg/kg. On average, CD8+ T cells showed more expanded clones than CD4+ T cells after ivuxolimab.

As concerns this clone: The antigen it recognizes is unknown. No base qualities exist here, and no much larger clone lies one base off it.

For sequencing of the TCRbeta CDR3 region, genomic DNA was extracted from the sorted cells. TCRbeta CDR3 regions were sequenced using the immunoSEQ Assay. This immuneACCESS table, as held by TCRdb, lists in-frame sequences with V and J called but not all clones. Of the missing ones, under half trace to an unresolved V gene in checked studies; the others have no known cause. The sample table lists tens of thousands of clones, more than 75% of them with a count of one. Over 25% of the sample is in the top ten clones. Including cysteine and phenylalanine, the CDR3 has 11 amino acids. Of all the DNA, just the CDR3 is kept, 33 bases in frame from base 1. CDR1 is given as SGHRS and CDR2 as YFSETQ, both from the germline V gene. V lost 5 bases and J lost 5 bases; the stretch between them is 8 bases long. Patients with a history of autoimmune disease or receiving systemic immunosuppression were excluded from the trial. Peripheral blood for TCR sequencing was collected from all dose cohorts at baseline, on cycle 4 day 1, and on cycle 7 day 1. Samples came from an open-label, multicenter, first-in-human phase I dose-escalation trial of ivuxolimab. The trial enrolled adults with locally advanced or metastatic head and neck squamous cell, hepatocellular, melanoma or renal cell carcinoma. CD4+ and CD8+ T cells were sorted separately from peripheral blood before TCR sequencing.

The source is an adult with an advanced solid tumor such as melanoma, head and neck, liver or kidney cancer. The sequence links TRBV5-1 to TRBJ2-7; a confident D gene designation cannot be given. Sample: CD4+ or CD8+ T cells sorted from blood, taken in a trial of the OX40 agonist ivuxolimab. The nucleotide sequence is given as TGCGCCAGCAGGTGGGGTAACGAGCAGTACTTC. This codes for CASRWGNEQYF.